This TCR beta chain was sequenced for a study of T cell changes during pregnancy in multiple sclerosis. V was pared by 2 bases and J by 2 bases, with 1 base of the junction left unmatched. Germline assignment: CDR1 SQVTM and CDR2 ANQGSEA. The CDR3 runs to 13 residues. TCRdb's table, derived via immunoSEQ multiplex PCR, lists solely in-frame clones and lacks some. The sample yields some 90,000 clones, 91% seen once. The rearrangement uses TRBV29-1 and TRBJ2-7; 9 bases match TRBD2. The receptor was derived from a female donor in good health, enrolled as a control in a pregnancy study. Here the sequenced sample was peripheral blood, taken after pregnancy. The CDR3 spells CSVERLAAYEQYF. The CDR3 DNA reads TGCAGCGTTGAAAGACTAGCGGCCTACGAGCAGTACTTC.